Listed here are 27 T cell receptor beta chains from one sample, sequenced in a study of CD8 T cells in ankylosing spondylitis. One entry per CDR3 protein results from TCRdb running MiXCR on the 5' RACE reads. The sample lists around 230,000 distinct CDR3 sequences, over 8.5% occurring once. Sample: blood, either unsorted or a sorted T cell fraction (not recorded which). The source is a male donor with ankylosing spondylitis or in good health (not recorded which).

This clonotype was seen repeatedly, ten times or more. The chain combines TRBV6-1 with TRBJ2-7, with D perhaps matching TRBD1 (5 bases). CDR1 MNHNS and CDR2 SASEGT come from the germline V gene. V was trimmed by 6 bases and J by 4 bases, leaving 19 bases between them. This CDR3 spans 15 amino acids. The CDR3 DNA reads TGTGCCAGCAGAATCGGACATCTGGGAAAATACGAGCAGTACTTC. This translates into CASRIGHLGKYEQYF.

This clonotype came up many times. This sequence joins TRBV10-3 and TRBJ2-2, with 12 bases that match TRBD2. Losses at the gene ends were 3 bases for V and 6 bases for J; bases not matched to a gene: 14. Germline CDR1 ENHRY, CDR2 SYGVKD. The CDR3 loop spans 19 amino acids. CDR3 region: CAISDTRPRTSGIAGELFF. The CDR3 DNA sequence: TGTGCCATCAGTGATACCCGACCTCGGACTAGCGGGATAGCCGGGGAGCTGTTTTTT.

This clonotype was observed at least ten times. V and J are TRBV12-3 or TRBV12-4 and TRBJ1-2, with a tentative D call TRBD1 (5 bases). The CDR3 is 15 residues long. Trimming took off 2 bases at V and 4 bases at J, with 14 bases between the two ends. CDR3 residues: CASSLMGPLGYGYTF. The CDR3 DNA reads TGTGCCAGCAGTTTAATGGGACCCCTTGGCTATGGCTACACCTTC.

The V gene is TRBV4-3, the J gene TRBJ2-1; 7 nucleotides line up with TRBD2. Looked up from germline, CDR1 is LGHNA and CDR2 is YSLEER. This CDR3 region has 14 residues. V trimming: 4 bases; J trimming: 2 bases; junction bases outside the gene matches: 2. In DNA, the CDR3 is TGCGCCAGCAGCCCAGCGGGGACCTACAATGAGCAGTTCTTC. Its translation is CASSPAGTYNEQFF.

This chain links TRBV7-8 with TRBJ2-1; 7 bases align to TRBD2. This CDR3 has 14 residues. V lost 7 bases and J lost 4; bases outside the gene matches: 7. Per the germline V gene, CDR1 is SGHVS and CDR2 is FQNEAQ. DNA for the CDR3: TGTGCCAGCACCCTCGGGGGGTTTTACAATGAGCAGTTCTTC. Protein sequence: CASTLGGFYNEQFF.

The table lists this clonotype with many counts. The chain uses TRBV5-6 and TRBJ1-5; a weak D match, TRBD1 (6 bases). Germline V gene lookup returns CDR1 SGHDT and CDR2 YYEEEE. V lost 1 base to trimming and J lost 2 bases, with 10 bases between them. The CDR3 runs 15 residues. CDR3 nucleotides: TGTGCCAGCAGCTTGCGGGGGCTAGGCAATCAGCCCCAGCATTTT. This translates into CASSLRGLGNQPQHF.

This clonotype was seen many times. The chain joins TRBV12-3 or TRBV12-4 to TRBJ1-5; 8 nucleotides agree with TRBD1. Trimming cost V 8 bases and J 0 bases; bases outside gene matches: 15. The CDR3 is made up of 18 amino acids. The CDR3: CASALATGAFYSNQPQHF. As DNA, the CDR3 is TGTGCCAGCGCCCTGGCGACAGGGGCTTTCTATAGCAATCAGCCCCAGCATTTT.

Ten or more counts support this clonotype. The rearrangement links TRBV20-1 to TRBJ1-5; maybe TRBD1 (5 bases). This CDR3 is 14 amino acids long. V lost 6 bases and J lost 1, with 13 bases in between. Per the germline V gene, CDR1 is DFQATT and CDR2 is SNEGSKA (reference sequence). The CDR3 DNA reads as TGCAGTGCCGAGCAACGGGACAGCAATCAGCCCCAGCATTTT. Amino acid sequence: CSAEQRDSNQPQHF.

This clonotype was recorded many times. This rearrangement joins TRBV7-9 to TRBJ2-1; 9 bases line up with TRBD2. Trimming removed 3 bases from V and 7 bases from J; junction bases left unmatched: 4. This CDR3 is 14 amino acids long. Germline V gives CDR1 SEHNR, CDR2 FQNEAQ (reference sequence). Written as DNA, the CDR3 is TGTGCCAGCAGCTTCGGCGGGAGGGGGAATGAGCAGTTCTTC. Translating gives CASSFGGRGNEQFF.

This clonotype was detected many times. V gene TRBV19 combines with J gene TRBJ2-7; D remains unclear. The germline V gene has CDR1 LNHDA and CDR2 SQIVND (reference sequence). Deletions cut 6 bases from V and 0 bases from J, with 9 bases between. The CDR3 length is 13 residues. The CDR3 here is CASRNEASYEQYF. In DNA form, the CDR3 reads TGTGCCAGTAGAAATGAGGCCTCCTACGAGCAGTACTTC.

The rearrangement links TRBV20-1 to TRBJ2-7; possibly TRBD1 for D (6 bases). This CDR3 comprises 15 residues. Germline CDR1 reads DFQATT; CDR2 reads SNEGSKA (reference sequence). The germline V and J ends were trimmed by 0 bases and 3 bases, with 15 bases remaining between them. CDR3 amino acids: CSARDPRGPIYEQYF. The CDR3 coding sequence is TGCAGTGCTAGAGATCCCAGGGGACCGATCTACGAGCAGTACTTC.

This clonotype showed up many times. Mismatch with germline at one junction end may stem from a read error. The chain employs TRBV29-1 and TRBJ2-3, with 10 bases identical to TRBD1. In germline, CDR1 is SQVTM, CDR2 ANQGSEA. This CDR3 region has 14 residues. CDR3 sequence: CSVDRDRGTDTQYF. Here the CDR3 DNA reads TGCAGCGTTGACAGGGACAGGGGCACGGATACGCAGTATTTT.

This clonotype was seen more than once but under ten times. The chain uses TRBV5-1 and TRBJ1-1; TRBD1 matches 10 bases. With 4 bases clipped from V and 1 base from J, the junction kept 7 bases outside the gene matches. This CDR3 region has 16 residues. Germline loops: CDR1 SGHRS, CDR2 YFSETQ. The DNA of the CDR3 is TGCGCCAGCAGCCCCGGACAGGGGGTATCGAACACTGAAGCTTTCTTT. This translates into CASSPGQGVSNTEAFF.

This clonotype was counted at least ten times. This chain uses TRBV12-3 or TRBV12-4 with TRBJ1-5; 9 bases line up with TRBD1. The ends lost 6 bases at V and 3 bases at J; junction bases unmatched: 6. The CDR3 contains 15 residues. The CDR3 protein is CASSPGTGINQPQHF. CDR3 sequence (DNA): TGTGCCAGCAGCCCCGGGACAGGGATCAATCAGCCCCAGCATTTT.

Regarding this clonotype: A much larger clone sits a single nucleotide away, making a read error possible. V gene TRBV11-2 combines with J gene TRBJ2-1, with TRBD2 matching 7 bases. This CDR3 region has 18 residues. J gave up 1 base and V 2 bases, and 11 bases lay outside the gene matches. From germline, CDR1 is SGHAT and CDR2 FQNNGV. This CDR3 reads CASSLSWTRSPSYNEQFF. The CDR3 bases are TGTGCCAGCAGCTTATCCTGGACTAGGAGCCCATCCTACAATGAGCAGTTCTTC.

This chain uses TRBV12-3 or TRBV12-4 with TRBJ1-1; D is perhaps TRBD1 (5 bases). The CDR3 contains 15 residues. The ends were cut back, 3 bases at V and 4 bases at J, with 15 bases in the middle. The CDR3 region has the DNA TGTGCCAGCAGTTTGTCTTCGGGGCTTGGCACTGAAGCTTTCTTT. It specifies CASSLSSGLGTEAFF.

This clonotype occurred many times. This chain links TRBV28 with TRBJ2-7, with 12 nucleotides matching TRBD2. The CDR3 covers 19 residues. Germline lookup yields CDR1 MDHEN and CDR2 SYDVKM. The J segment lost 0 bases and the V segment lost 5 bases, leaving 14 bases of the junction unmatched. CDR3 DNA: TGTGCCAGCAGTACCCTCGACCCGGGACTAGCGGGTCCCTCCTACGAGCAGTACTTC. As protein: CASSTLDPGLAGPSYEQYF.

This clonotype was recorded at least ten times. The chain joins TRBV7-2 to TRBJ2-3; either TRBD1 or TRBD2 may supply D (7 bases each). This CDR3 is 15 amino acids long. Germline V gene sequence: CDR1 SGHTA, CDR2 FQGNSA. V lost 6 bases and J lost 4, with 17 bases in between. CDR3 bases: TGTGCCAGCAGACAGGGGAGGGGAGTCGCAGATACGCAGTATTTT. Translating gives CASRQGRGVADTQYF.

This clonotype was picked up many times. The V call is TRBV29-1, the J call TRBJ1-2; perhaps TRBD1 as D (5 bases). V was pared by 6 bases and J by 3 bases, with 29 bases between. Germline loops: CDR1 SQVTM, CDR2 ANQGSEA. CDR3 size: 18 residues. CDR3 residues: CSVPFDDGGLVQYYGYTF. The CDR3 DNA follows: TGCAGCGTGCCCTTCGATGATGGGGGACTCGTTCAGTACTATGGCTACACCTTC.

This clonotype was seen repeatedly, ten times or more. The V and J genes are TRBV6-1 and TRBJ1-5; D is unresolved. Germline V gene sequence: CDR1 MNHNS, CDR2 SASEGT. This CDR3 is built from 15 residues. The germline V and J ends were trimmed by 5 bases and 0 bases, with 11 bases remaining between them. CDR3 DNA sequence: TGTGCCAGCAGTCCTATAGGCTATAGCAATCAGCCCCAGCATTTT. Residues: CASSPIGYSNQPQHF.

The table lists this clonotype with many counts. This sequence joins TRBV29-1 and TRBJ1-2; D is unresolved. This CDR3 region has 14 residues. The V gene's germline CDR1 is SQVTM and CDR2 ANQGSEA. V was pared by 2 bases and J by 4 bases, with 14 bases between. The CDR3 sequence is CSVEKERATYGYTF. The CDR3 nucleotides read TGCAGCGTTGAAAAGGAAAGGGCTACCTATGGCTACACCTTC.

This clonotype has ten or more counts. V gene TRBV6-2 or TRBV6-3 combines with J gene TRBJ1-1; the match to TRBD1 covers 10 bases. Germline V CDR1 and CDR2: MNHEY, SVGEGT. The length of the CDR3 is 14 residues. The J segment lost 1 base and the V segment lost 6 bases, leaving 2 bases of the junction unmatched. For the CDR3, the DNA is TGTGCCAGCAGATGGACAGGGGGGAACACTGAAGCTTTCTTT. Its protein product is CASRWTGGNTEAFF.

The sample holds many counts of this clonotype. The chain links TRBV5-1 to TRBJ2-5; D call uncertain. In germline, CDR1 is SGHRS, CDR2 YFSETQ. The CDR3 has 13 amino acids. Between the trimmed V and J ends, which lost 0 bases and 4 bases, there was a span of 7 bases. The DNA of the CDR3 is TGCGCCAGCAGCTTGGGCGTGAGAGAGACCCAGTACTTC. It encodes CASSLGVRETQYF.

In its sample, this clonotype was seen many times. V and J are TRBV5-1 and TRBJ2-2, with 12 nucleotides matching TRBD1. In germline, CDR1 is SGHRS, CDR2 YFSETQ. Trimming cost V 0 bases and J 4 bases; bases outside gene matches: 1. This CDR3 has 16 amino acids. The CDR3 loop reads CASSLEGQGATGELFF. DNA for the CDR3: TGCGCCAGCAGCTTGGAGGGACAGGGGGCCACCGGGGAGCTGTTTTTT.

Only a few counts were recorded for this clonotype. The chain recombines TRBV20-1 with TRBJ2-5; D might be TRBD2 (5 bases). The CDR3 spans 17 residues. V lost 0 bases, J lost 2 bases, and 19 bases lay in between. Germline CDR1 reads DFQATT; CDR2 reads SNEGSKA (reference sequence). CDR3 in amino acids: CSARDSGRARFQETQYF. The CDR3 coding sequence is TGCAGTGCTAGAGATTCCGGGCGGGCGCGATTTCAAGAGACCCAGTACTTC.

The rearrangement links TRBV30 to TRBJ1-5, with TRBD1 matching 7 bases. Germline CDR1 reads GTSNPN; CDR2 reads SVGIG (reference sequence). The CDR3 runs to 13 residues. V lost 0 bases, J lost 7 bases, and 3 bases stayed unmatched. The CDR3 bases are TGTGCCTGGAGTGTAAGGGGGCAGCAGCCCCAGCATTTT. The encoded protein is CAWSVRGQQPQHF.

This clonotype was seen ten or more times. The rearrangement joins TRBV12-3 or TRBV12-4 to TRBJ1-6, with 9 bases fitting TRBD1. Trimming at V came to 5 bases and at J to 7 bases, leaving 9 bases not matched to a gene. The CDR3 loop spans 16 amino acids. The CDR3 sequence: CASSLRQDRGNSPLHF. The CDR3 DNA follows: TGTGCCAGCAGTCTCCGCCAGGACAGGGGAAATTCACCCCTCCACTTT.